The 5 T cell receptor beta chains below were found in one sample sequenced in a study of blood T cells in healthy people across ages. Using a J-beta primer mix together with a sample-barcoded 5' primer, a second PCR was run for roughly 7 to 11 cycles. TCRdb used MiXCR to reprocess the 5' RACE reads, holding one entry per CDR3 protein. This table holds 700,000 or so distinct CDR3 sequences, about a fifth found once. Sequenced: blood. These receptors were taken from a man between 70 and 80 years old in good health.

V is TRBV4-1 and J is TRBJ2-1; TRBD1 or TRBD2 may be the D gene (6 bases each). TRBJ2-7 matches the DNA end more closely, so the J call is doubtful. The length of the CDR3 is 17 residues. Germline CDR1 reads MGHRA; CDR2 reads YSYEKL. The CDR3 DNA reads as TGCGCCAGCAGCCAAGAGGCCAGGGGAGGCCCCCACTACGAGCAGTACTTC. Translated, it gives CASSQEARGGPHYEQYF.

This clonotype was detected only a few times. V usage is TRBV7-9 and J usage is TRBJ2-7, with 8 bases identical to TRBD2. Looked up from germline, CDR1 is SEHNR and CDR2 is FQNEAQ (reference sequence). This CDR3 has 13 residues. Trimming took 3 bases from V and 7 from J; bases not matched to a gene: 5. CDR3 region: CASSLMAGGEQYV. CDR3 DNA: TGTGCCAGCAGCTTGATGGCGGGAGGTGAGCAGTACGTC.

The chain links TRBV6-6 to TRBJ2-7; D is perhaps TRBD2 (5 bases). The J call is uncertain, as TRBJ2-1 better fits the DNA end. The CDR3 runs to 15 residues. The germline gives CDR1 MNHNY, CDR2 SVGAGI (reference sequence). The CDR3 here is CASSYEGFTYNEQFF. CDR3 coding DNA: TGTGCCAGCAGCTACGAGGGCTTTACCTACAATGAGCAGTTCTTC.

The chain carries TRBV6-6 and TRBJ1-6; D is possibly TRBD1 (5 bases). In germline, CDR1 is MNHNY, CDR2 SVGAGI (reference sequence). This CDR3 has 16 amino acids. V lost 2 bases to trimming and J lost 1 base, with 9 bases between them. This CDR3 reads CASSYGGDSYNSPLHF. CDR3 sequence (DNA): TGTGCCAGCAGTTACGGGGGGGATTCCTATAATTCACCCCTCCACTTT.

The rearrangement uses TRBV6-6 and TRBJ2-3; D possibly matches TRBD1 or TRBD2 (5 bases each). Between the trimmed V and J ends, which lost 0 bases and 3 bases, there was a span of 10 bases. The germline gives CDR1 MNHNY, CDR2 SVGAGI (reference sequence). The CDR3 extends over 15 amino acids. CDR3 DNA: TGTGCCAGCAGTTACTCCGGGGACCCGACAGATACGCAGTATTTT. Protein: CASSYSGDPTDTQYF.